The 2 T cell receptor beta chains below come from one sample, sequenced in a study of blood T cells in healthy people across ages. A J-beta primer mix and a sample-barcoded 5' primer were used in a second PCR of about 7 to 12 cycles. Each CDR3 protein is one row after TCRdb ran MiXCR on the 5' RACE reads. The table has about 930,000 distinct CDR3 sequences, 25% to 30% seen once; the top ten hold about 10%. This same sample was also part of a study on T cells of mothers and their children.

Sequencing was performed on blood. Receptors were obtained from a woman in her forties in good health.

The sample holds a few counts of this clonotype. The missing conserved phenylalanine or tryptophan at the end of this CDR3 makes a read error likely. The gene calls are TRBV9 and TRBJ1-6, with D maybe TRBD1 (6 bases). This CDR3 region has 14 residues. Trimming left V 3 bases short and J 7 bases short, with 11 bases between. CDR1 is SGDLS and CDR2 is YYNGEE in the germline V gene. The CDR3 here is CASSESQGNSPLHL. In DNA form, the CDR3 reads TGTGCCAGCAGCGAATCCCAGGGGAATTCACCCCTCCACTTG.

This clonotype was detected many times. V is TRBV20-1 and J is TRBJ2-1; D may be TRBD2 (6 bases). Germline V gene lookup returns CDR1 DFQATT and CDR2 SNEGSKA (reference sequence). V was pared by 0 bases and J by 7 bases, with 16 bases between. CDR3 length: 15 amino acids. The CDR3 coding sequence is TGCAGTGCTAGAGAAGTGCGGCGGGGAGGAAATGAGCAGTTCTTC. Translated: CSAREVRRGGNEQFF.